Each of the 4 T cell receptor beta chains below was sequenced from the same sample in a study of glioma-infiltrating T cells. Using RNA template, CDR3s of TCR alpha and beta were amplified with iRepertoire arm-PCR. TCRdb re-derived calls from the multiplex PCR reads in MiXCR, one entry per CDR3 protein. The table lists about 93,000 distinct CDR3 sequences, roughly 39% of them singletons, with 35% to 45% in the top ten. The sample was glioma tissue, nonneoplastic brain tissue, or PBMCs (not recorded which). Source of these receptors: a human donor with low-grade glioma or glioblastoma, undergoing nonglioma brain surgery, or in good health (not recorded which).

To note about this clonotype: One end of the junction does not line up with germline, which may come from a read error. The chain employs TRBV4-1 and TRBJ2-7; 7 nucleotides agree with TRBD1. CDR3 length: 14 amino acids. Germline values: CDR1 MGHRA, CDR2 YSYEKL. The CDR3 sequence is CTSSQRQGHYEQYF. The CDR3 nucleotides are TGCACCAGCAGCCAAAGACAGGGTCACTACGAGCAGTACTTC.

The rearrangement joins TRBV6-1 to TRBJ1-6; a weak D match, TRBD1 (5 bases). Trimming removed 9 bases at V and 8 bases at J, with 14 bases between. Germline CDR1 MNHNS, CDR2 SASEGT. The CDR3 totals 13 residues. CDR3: CASSTEGDSPLHF. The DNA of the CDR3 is TGTGCCAGTTCGACAGAAGGGGATTCACCCCTCCACTTT.

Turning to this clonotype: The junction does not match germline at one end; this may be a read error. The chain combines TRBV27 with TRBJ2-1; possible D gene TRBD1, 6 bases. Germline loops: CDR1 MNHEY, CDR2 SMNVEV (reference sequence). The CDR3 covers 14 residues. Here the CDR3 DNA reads TGTGCCTGCAGTTACAGCGGACAGCAAGAGACCCAGTTCTTC. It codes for CACSYSGQQETQFF.

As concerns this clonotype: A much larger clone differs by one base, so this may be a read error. The DNA of the CDR3 is TGTGCCAGCAGTAGGACTAGCGGGGGGAGCCAGTACTTC. This encodes CASSRTSGGSQYF. The chain has TRBV28 and TRBJ2-5; 14 bases agree with TRBD2. The CDR3 spans 13 residues. J was trimmed by 10 bases and V by 5 bases; bases with no gene match: 3. CDR1 and CDR2 from the germline V gene are MDHEN and SYDVKM.